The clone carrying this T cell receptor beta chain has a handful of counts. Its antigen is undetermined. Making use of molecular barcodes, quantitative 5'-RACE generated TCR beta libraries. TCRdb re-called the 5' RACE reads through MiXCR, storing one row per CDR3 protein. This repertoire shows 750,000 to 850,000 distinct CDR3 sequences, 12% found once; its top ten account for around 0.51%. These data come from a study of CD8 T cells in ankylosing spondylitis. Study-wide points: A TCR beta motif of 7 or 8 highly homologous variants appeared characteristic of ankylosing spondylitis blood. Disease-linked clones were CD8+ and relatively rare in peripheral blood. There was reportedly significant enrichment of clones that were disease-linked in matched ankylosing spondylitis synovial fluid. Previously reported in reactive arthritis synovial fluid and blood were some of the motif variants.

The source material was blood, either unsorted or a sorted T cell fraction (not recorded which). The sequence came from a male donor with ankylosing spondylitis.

The CDR3: CASSFQGYYQETQYF. CDR3 DNA sequence: TGTGCCAGCAGCTTCCAGGGATACTACCAAGAGACCCAGTACTTC. The chain carries TRBV5-6 and TRBJ2-5, with D tentatively TRBD1 (5 bases). Germline V gives CDR1 SGHDT, CDR2 YYEEEE. CDR3 length: 15 residues. V dropped 2 bases and J dropped 0 bases, with 11 bases sitting between them.